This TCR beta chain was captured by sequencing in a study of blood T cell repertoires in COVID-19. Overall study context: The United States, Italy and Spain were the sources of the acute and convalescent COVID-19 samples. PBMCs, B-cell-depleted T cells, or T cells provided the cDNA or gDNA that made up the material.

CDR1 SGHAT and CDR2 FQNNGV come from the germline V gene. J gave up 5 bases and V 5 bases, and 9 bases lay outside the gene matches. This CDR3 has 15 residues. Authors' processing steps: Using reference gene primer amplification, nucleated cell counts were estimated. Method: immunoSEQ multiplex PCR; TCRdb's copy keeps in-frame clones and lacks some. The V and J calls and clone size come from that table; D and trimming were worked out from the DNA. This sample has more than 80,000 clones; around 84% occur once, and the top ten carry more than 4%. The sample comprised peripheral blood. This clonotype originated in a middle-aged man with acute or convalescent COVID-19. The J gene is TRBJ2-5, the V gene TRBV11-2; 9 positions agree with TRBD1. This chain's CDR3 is CASSRDGQGLETQYF. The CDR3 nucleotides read TGTGCCAGCAGCCGCGACGGACAGGGGCTGGAGACCCAGTACTTC.